This entry is about one T cell receptor (beta chain). TCRdb's table, derived via immunoSEQ multiplex PCR, lists solely in-frame clones and lacks some. The sample has roughly 3,800 clones, roughly three quarters seen once; the top ten hold less than 60%. The sample originates from a study of T cells after posttransplantation cyclophosphamide. The germline CDR1 and CDR2 sequences are KGHSH and LQKENI. The CDR3 has 16 residues. Trimming removed 3 bases from V and 5 bases from J; junction bases left unmatched: 7. A marrow graft followed busulfan-fludarabine conditioning, with cyclophosphamide on days +3 and +4.

The TCR was taken from a female patient aged 40-50 years who received an allogeneic stem cell transplant from a related donor, was CMV-positive, and had no GVHD. The T cells may come from the graft donor. The sample consisted of CD8+ T cells sorted from PBMCs, taken about 1,000 days after allogeneic stem cell transplant with posttransplant cyclophosphamide. The chain carries TRBV18 and TRBJ2-5, with 12 bases that match TRBD1. The CDR3 is CASSPAGTGGLETQYF. In nucleotides, the CDR3 is TGTGCCAGCTCACCTGCCGGGACAGGGGGCCTGGAGACCCAGTACTTC. Full variable domain (remainder filled in from reference TRBV18 and TRBJ2-5): NAGVMQNPRHLVRRRGQEARLRCSPMKGHSHVYWYRQLPEEGLKFMVYLQKENIIDESGMPKERFSAEFPKEGPSILRIQQVVRGDSAAYFCASSPAGTGGLETQYFGPGTRLLVL.